This T cell receptor (beta chain) was captured in a study of blood T cell repertoires in COVID-19. Looking at the study overall: Donors in the United States, Italy and Spain gave samples during acute or convalescent COVID-19. PBMCs, B-cell-depleted T cells, or T cells were the source of the cDNA or gDNA that made up the material.

The authors' processing: How many nucleated cells were present was estimated from reference gene primer amplification. TCRdb keeps only in-frame clones here, not all; method: immunoSEQ multiplex PCR. D and trimming were read from the DNA, whereas the V and J calls and clone size are those reported in that table. The sample holds 250,000 or so clones; around 80% are singletons and the top ten take around 1.8%. What was sequenced was peripheral blood. This sequence was found in a woman of 80 years or more with acute or convalescent COVID-19.

Here the CDR3 DNA reads TGTGCCAGCAGCTTAGCCCCGGGTTCTGGTGGCTACACCTTC. The encoded protein is CASSLAPGSGGYTF. The chain combines TRBV7-9 with TRBJ1-2, with no clear D. The germline CDR1 and CDR2 sequences are SEHNR and FQNEAQ (reference sequence). Trimming left V 0 bases short and J 7 bases short, with 12 bases between. This CDR3 spans 14 amino acids. Full variable domain (rest looked up from reference TRBV7-9 and TRBJ1-2): DTGVSQNPRHKITKRGQNVTFRCDPISEHNRLYWYRQTLGQGPEFLTYFQNEAQLEKSRLLSDRFSAERPKGSFSTLEIQRTEQGDSAMYLCASSLAPGSGGYTFGSGTRLTVV.